The clone carrying this TCR beta chain was seen once. The antigen remains undetermined. This entry comes from a study of Ad26.COV2.S vaccination and SARS-CoV-2 variants. About the study: Sample donor was a member of the COV1001 Ad26.COV2.S trial arm. Findings of the study overall: Total T cell responses, in the TCR breadth and depth analyses, may have been underestimated. Vaccine recipients and placebo recipients showed similar non-spike TCR breadth.

Sequencing was performed with immunoSEQ multiplex PCR; in TCRdb, only in-frame clones are kept and a portion is missing. This table has about 480,000 clones, around 88% appearing once. Treatment defined: over 15 received Ad26.COV2.S at low or high dose, single or two shots; roughly 5 received placebo; per-sample allocation not given. Collection of samples fell on day 63 after the first vaccine or placebo injection. Expression of Wuhan-strain SARS-CoV-2 spike came from the Ad26 vector that formed the vaccine. Between the trimmed V and J ends, which lost 5 bases and 1 base, there was a span of 6 bases. Germline CDR1 reads SGHRS; CDR2 reads YFSETQ. The CDR3 has 12 residues.

The chain uses TRBV5-1 and TRBJ1-1; D is unresolved. The sample in question was peripheral blood, obtained in a trial of Ad26.COV2.S vaccine versus placebo. The receptor was isolated from a person between 18 and 59 years old who received the Ad26.COV2.S COVID-19 vaccine or a placebo. The DNA for the CDR3 is TGCGCCAGCAGTATGAGGAACACTGAAGCTTTCTTT. It codes for CASSMRNTEAFF.